The 32 T cell receptor beta chains below were found in one sample sequenced in a study of blood T cell repertoires in COVID-19 (dated by TCRdb to the early 2020s). Library preparation employed the immunoSEQ multiplex PCR assay. TCRdb took this table from immuneACCESS and kept in-frame rearrangements with V and J called. Such tables lack part of the clones; where checked against another copy, unresolved V genes explain under half of the gap, and the rest is unexplained. This sample lists more than 50,000 clones; around four fifths were detected once. The biggest ten clones account for almost 10% of the sample. Material for sequencing was peripheral blood. The receptors shown here come from a human donor in a cohort sampled during active COVID-19.

The chain has TRBV11-2 and TRBJ2-1; D call uncertain. The CDR3 sequence is 16 residues long. The V end was cut by 1 base, the J end by 0 bases, with 10 bases between. The germline V gene encodes CDR1 SGHAT and CDR2 FQNNGV. DNA for the CDR3: TGTGCCAGCAGCTTAGTTGCCGCTAGCTCCTACAATGAGCAGTTCTTC. Translating it yields CASSLVAASSYNEQFF.

Details on this clone: Other nucleotide sequences from this sample produce the same CDR3. The chain is built from TRBV28 and TRBJ2-7; D is possibly TRBD2 (6 bases). The germline gives CDR1 MDHEN, CDR2 SYDVKM. Trimming cost V 5 bases and J 4 bases, with 9 bases left between them. The CDR3 has 12 residues. CDR3 sequence reads: CASSPGGYEQYF. The CDR3 DNA is TGTGCCAGCAGTCCTGGGGGGTACGAGCAGTACTTC.

CDR3 loop: CATGDDRGRGTDTQYF. CDR3 coding DNA: TGTGCCACCGGCGACGACAGGGGGCGCGGCACAGATACGCAGTATTTT. The chain has TRBV24-1 and TRBJ2-3; 10 nucleotides agree with TRBD1. The J segment lost 1 base and the V segment lost 9 bases, leaving 9 bases of the junction unmatched. The CDR3 has 16 residues. CDR1 is KGHDR and CDR2 is SFDVKD in the germline V gene.

The CDR3 nucleotides are TGTGCCAGCAGCCTTCCGGGACTAGGTTTCTACGAGCAGTACTTC. Residues: CASSLPGLGFYEQYF. The V call is TRBV27, the J call TRBJ2-7; 8 nucleotides align to TRBD2. The germline V gene has CDR1 MNHEY and CDR2 SMNVEV (reference sequence). The CDR3 is 15 residues long. The V and J ends lost 6 bases and 3 bases, in that order; junction bases with no gene match: 10.

The chain employs TRBV29-1 and TRBJ2-5; a weak D match, TRBD2 (6 bases). V gave up 4 bases and J gave up 2 bases, with 26 bases separating them. The CDR3 consists of 18 residues. CDR1 and CDR2 (germline): SQVTM, ANQGSEA. The DNA of the CDR3 is TGCAGCGTTGGAGGTAGTTTTCAGGGACTTTACTTACAAGAGACCCAGTACTTC. Translating it yields CSVGGSFQGLYLQETQYF. Filled out from reference TRBV29-1 and TRBJ2-5, the complete variable domain reads SAVISQKPSRDICQRGTSLTIQCQVDSQVTMMFWYRQQPGQSLTLIATANQGSEATYESGFVIDKFPISRPNLTFSTLTVSNMSPEDSSIYLCSVGGSFQGLYLQETQYFGPGTRLLVL.

The chain joins TRBV2 to TRBJ1-5; TRBD1 matches at 11 bases. Germline CDR1 reads SNHLY; CDR2 reads FYNNEI. The CDR3 has 16 amino acids. V lost 3 bases and J lost 9; bases outside the gene matches: 10. CDR3 in amino acids: CASSDRTGGPTRPQHF. In DNA form, the CDR3 reads TGTGCCAGCAGTGACAGGACAGGGGGCCCGACCCGGCCCCAGCATTTT.

This clone has only one observation. The genes are TRBV14 and TRBJ2-1; 7 nucleotides agree with TRBD2. J was trimmed by 4 bases and V by 1 base; bases with no gene match: 1. This CDR3 region has 14 residues. Per the germline V gene, CDR1 is SGHDN and CDR2 is FVKESK. The CDR3, as DNA: TGTGCCAGCAGCCAAGTCGGGGGGTACAATGAGCAGTTCTTC. Protein product: CASSQVGGYNEQFF.

This clone was seen just once. The CDR3 loop is CASSIGQSDYGYTF. The DNA of the CDR3 is TGTGCCAGCAGCATCGGACAGTCAGACTATGGCTACACCTTC. V usage is TRBV3-1 (or the pseudogene TRBV3-2) and J usage is TRBJ1-2; maybe TRBD1 (6 bases). The V end lost 5 bases, the J end lost 3 bases, and 13 bases lay between the germline ends. This CDR3 contains 14 residues. The germline CDR1 and CDR2 sequences are LGHDT and YNNKEL (reference sequence).

The chain has TRBV7-2 and TRBJ2-7; 8 bases align to TRBD2. This CDR3 spans 14 amino acids. Looked up from germline, CDR1 is SGHTA and CDR2 is FQGNSA. With 7 bases clipped from V and 5 bases from J, the junction kept 10 bases outside the gene matches. CDR3 in amino acids: CASKLTGGPHEQYF. CDR3 nucleotides: TGTGCCAGCAAACTAACGGGAGGGCCCCACGAGCAGTACTTC.

The chain combines TRBV30 with TRBJ2-7, with D possibly being TRBD2 (6 bases). Germline assignment: CDR1 GTSNPN and CDR2 SVGIG (reference sequence). The length of the CDR3 is 14 residues. V was trimmed by 1 base and J by 6 bases, leaving 16 bases between them. The CDR3: CAWSGAGRAREQYF. CDR3 nucleotides: TGTGCCTGGAGTGGTGCGGGAAGGGCTCGCGAGCAGTACTTC.

This clone was counted only a few times. The V gene is TRBV5-6, the J gene TRBJ2-7; 8 nucleotides align to TRBD1. Germline-derived CDR1 and CDR2 are SGHDT and YYEEEE. CDR3 length: 14 amino acids. V lost 4 bases, J lost 5 bases, and 8 bases stayed unmatched. The CDR3 reads CASSGRTGRDEQYF. The CDR3 nucleotides read TGTGCCAGCAGCGGAAGGACAGGGAGAGACGAGCAGTACTTC.

This clone has a handful of counts. The V and J genes are TRBV4-2 and TRBJ1-5, with TRBD1 as a possible D gene (5 bases). V dropped 4 bases and J dropped 7 bases, with 11 bases sitting between them. The CDR3 is 13 residues long. Germline CDR1 and CDR2: LGHNA and YNFKEQ. CDR3 residues: CASSPGRGQPQHF. CDR3 bases: TGTGCCAGCAGCCCCGGGAGGGGCCAGCCCCAGCATTTT.

The chain combines TRBV6-2 or TRBV6-3 with TRBJ1-1; no clear D. The CDR3 loop spans 16 amino acids. Per the germline V gene, CDR1 is MNHEY and CDR2 is SVGEGT. Trimming took 6 bases from V and 4 from J, leaving 21 bases between them. The chain's CDR3 is CASSKSLSPIPTEAFF. The DNA of the CDR3 is TGTGCCAGCAGCAAATCCCTGAGCCCGATCCCCACTGAAGCTTTCTTT.

The CDR3 protein is CASSLNRGWEKLFF. The CDR3 nucleotides are TGTGCCAGCAGCTTAAACAGGGGATGGGAAAAACTGTTTTTT. J is TRBJ1-4 and V is TRBV7-2, with TRBD1 matching over 7 bases. Per germline, CDR1 SGHTA and CDR2 FQGNSA. Trimming at V came to 2 bases and at J to 8 bases, leaving 5 bases not matched to a gene. The CDR3 has 14 amino acids.

This chain connects TRBV7-2 to TRBJ2-1; 13 nucleotides line up with TRBD2. Germline CDR1 SGHTA, CDR2 FQGNSA. CDR3 length equals 16 residues. J was trimmed by 7 bases and V by 3 bases; bases with no gene match: 6. The CDR3: CASSLAGTSGTNEQFF. In DNA, the CDR3 is TGTGCCAGCAGCTTGGCCGGGACTAGCGGGACTAATGAGCAGTTCTTC.

V is TRBV5-8 and J is TRBJ2-7; TRBD1 matches 7 bases. The germline CDR1 and CDR2 sequences are SGHTS and YDEGEE. The J segment lost 0 bases and the V segment lost 4 bases, leaving 13 bases of the junction unmatched. The CDR3 runs to 17 residues. This CDR3 is CASSRLATGSSSYEQYF. The CDR3 DNA reads TGTGCCAGCAGCCGCCTGGCGACAGGGAGTAGCTCCTACGAGCAGTACTTC.

The chain has TRBV28 and TRBJ1-1; 7 bases are a match to TRBD1. V was pared by 6 bases and J by 4 bases, with 20 bases of the junction left unmatched. Per the germline V gene, CDR1 is MDHEN and CDR2 is SYDVKM. This CDR3 contains 18 residues. The CDR3 sequence is CASRIGERGGGWVTEAFF. CDR3 nucleotides: TGTGCCAGCAGGATTGGGGAAAGAGGAGGGGGCTGGGTCACTGAAGCTTTCTTT. Filled out from reference TRBV28 and TRBJ1-1, the complete variable domain reads DVKVTQSSRYLVKRTGEKVFLECVQDMDHENMFWYRQDPGLGLRLIYFSYDVKMKEKGDIPEGYSVSREKKERFSLILESASTNQTSMYLCASRIGERGGGWVTEAFFGQGTRLTVV.

The V gene is TRBV23-1, the J gene TRBJ2-3; 8 bases align to TRBD1. TRBV23-1 carries the ORF label, with uncertain function. The V and J ends lost 8 bases and 2 bases, in that order; junction bases with no gene match: 12. The CDR3 extends over 16 amino acids. The CDR3 loop is CASGGQVGLYTDTQYF. The CDR3 DNA reads TGCGCCAGCGGGGGACAGGTCGGTTTATACACAGATACGCAGTATTTT.

The chain combines TRBV28 with TRBJ1-2, with 9 bases fitting TRBD1. This CDR3 has 18 residues. Germline V gene lookup returns CDR1 MDHEN and CDR2 SYDVKM. The J segment lost 0 bases and the V segment lost 5 bases, leaving 13 bases of the junction unmatched. The CDR3 protein is CASSLPRGQGETNYGYTF. The CDR3 coding sequence is TGTGCCAGCAGTCTCCCGCGGGGACAGGGAGAGACTAACTATGGCTACACCTTC.

CDR3 DNA: TGTGCCAGCAGCCAAGATCTCGGGGTCCGCTATGGCTACACCTTC. Amino acids: CASSQDLGVRYGYTF. This rearrangement joins TRBV3-1 (or the pseudogene TRBV3-2) to TRBJ1-2; no reliable D call. V lost 0 bases to trimming and J lost 4 bases, with 12 bases between them. Germline loops: CDR1 LGHDT, CDR2 YNNKEL (reference sequence). This CDR3 is built from 15 residues.

This chain links TRBV7-2 with TRBJ2-7; 10 nucleotides match TRBD2. V lost 5 bases, J lost 2 bases, and 3 bases stayed unmatched. In germline, CDR1 is SGHTA, CDR2 FQGNSA. The CDR3 is 14 residues long. The CDR3 sequence is CASSRTSGPYEQYF. The DNA for the CDR3 is TGTGCCAGCAGCCGGACTAGCGGACCCTACGAGCAGTACTTC.

The chain is built from TRBV15 and TRBJ2-5, with D unclear. Trimming left V 1 base short and J 4 bases short, with 7 bases between. The CDR3 totals 13 residues. Germline V lookup: CDR1 LNHNV, CDR2 YYDKDF (reference sequence). CDR3 region: CATSRVGGETQYF. The CDR3 DNA reads as TGTGCCACCAGCAGAGTCGGTGGAGAGACCCAGTACTTC.

This clone was observed a single time. The rearrangement joins TRBV7-3 to TRBJ2-3, with TRBD2 identical over 10 bases. The CDR3 loop spans 17 amino acids. With V trimmed by 5 bases and J by 5 bases, 13 bases remained unmatched. Germline CDR1 is SGHTA and CDR2 is FQGTGA. The CDR3 here is CASSPGGASGRRDTQYF. The CDR3 bases are TGTGCCAGCAGCCCCGGGGGGGCTAGCGGGAGACGAGATACGCAGTATTTT.

This clone appeared a few times. The rearrangement links TRBV3-1 (or the pseudogene TRBV3-2) to TRBJ2-5; 9 bases align to TRBD2. Trimming took 7 bases from V and 4 from J; bases not matched to a gene: 7. Germline CDR1 is LGHDT and CDR2 is YNNKEL (reference sequence). This CDR3 has 14 amino acids. The CDR3 sequence is CASNPSGVPETQYF. In DNA form, the CDR3 reads TGTGCCAGCAATCCTAGCGGGGTACCAGAGACCCAGTACTTC.

The chain combines TRBV7-9 with TRBJ2-3; D unresolved. V dropped 2 bases and J dropped 2 bases, with 5 bases sitting between them. CDR1 SEHNR and CDR2 FQNEAQ come from the germline V gene (reference sequence). The CDR3 is 13 residues long. DNA of the CDR3: TGTGCCAGCAGCTTACCTAACACAGATACGCAGTATTTT. Translating gives CASSLPNTDTQYF.

This clone was counted a single time. V usage is TRBV19 and J usage is TRBJ2-5; D unclear. This CDR3 has 12 amino acids. Per the germline V gene, CDR1 is LNHDA and CDR2 is SQIVND (reference sequence). V dropped 3 bases and J dropped 4 bases, with 6 bases sitting between them. CDR3 DNA: TGTGCCAGTAGTATTCGGTCAGAGACCCAGTACTTC. Amino acid sequence: CASSIRSETQYF.

This clone showed up just once. This chain joins TRBV3-1 (or the pseudogene TRBV3-2) and TRBJ1-4; D perhaps matches TRBD1 (5 bases). CDR1 and CDR2 (germline): LGHDT, YNNKEL (reference sequence). The CDR3 sequence is 15 residues long. Trimming cost V 4 bases and J 3 bases, with 12 bases left between them. This chain's CDR3 is CASSLGGSANEKLFF. The CDR3 DNA is TGTGCCAGCAGCCTGGGGGGGAGTGCTAATGAAAAACTGTTTTTT.

This clone was seen more than once but under ten times. The rearrangement links TRBV11-2 to TRBJ2-1; weak D call: TRBD2 (6 bases). Germline assignment: CDR1 SGHAT and CDR2 FQNNGV. The length of the CDR3 is 11 residues. Trimming removed 6 bases from V and 8 bases from J, with 8 bases in between. The CDR3 DNA reads TGTGCCAGCAGTACGGGAGATGAGCAGTTCTTC. Translated, it gives CASSTGDEQFF. Filled out from reference TRBV11-2 and TRBJ2-1, the complete variable domain reads EAGVAQSPRYKIIEKRQSVAFWCNPISGHATLYWYQQILGQGPKLLIQFQNNGVVDDSQLPKDRFSAERLKGVDSTLKIQPAKLEDSAVYLCASSTGDEQFFGPGTRLTVL.

The chain carries TRBV4-3 and TRBJ2-7; no firm D call. The CDR3 has 13 amino acids. V lost 1 base and J 4 bases, leaving 8 bases between the germline ends. Germline CDR1 is LGHNA and CDR2 is YSLEER. The DNA for the CDR3 is TGCGCCAGCAGCCAAGGCGCCGGGTACGAGCAGTACTTC. Amino acid sequence: CASSQGAGYEQYF.

This chain connects TRBV11-3 to TRBJ2-7, with unresolved D. The CDR3 is 13 amino acids. Trimming took 0 bases from V and 3 from J, leaving 6 bases between them. Germline CDR1 is SGHNT and CDR2 is YENEEA. In nucleotides, the CDR3 is TGTGCCAGCAGCTTAGATCACGGCTACGAGCAGTACTTC. This sequence encodes CASSLDHGYEQYF.

The chain has TRBV6-6 and TRBJ2-7; 7 nucleotides line up with TRBD1. Germline V gene sequence: CDR1 MNHNY, CDR2 SVGAGI (reference sequence). The CDR3 sequence is 15 residues long. The trim removed 2 bases at V and 0 bases at J, leaving 4 bases unmatched. The CDR3 sequence: CASSYPQGVSYEQYF. The CDR3 DNA reads as TGTGCCAGCAGTTACCCGCAGGGGGTCTCCTACGAGCAGTACTTC.

The chain uses TRBV28 and TRBJ1-2; D is undetermined. Trimming left V 2 bases short and J 6 bases short, with 7 bases between. CDR1 is MDHEN and CDR2 is SYDVKM in the germline V gene. This CDR3 comprises 12 residues. This chain's CDR3 is CASSLLPNGYTF. The CDR3 DNA is TGTGCCAGCAGTTTACTACCCAATGGCTACACCTTC.